This entry lists 10 T cell receptor beta chains sequenced from one sample in a study of identical twins. TCRdb redid the calling of the 5' RACE reads with MiXCR, one entry per CDR3 protein. The table shows about 570,000 distinct CDR3 sequences, with 7.5% to 10% occurring only once. The sample also formed part of further work on yellow fever vaccine responses in identical twins.

The sample taken for sequencing was PBMCs. The receptor source for this set is a young woman in good health.

This clonotype was picked up many times. The V gene is TRBV20-1, the J gene TRBJ2-5; tentative D call: TRBD1 (6 bases). This CDR3 is built from 15 residues. Germline CDR1 reads DFQATT; CDR2 reads SNEGSKA (reference sequence). Trimming removed 0 bases from V and 0 bases from J, with 11 bases in between. The CDR3 spells CSARDGGHNQETQYF. The CDR3 DNA sequence: TGCAGTGCTAGAGATGGGGGACACAACCAAGAGACCCAGTACTTC.

This clonotype showed up many times. The chain uses TRBV18 and TRBJ2-7; D remains unclear. The CDR3 extends over 14 amino acids. Germline V gene data show CDR1 as KGHSH and CDR2 as LQKENI. V dropped 3 bases and J dropped 3 bases, with 12 bases sitting between them. CDR3 bases: TGTGCCAGCTCACCGATGGGCGAGGACTACGAGCAGTACTTC. Translated: CASSPMGEDYEQYF.

The rearrangement uses TRBV6-2 or TRBV6-3 and TRBJ2-3; D is perhaps TRBD1 (6 bases). CDR3 length: 18 amino acids. Trimming removed 3 bases at V and 1 base at J, with 20 bases between. Looked up from germline, CDR1 is MNHEY and CDR2 is SVGEGT. The CDR3 DNA reads TGTGCCAGCAGTTATTACCCAGGGACACCCCTTGGCACAGATACGCAGTATTTT. It codes for CASSYYPGTPLGTDTQYF.

The chain joins TRBV30 to TRBJ2-6, with unresolved D. Trimming stripped 3 bases from V and 1 base from J, with 4 bases between. The CDR3 runs 13 residues. Germline-derived CDR1 and CDR2 are GTSNPN and SVGIG (reference sequence). The CDR3 loop reads CAWRESGANVLTF. CDR3 bases: TGTGCCTGGAGAGAATCTGGGGCCAACGTCCTGACTTTC.

There are many counts of this clonotype. V usage is TRBV12-3 or TRBV12-4 and J usage is TRBJ1-1; 8 bases are a match to TRBD1. This CDR3 spans 15 amino acids. The ends lost 7 bases at V and 1 base at J; junction bases unmatched: 8. This CDR3 is CASTKGQGANTEAFF. CDR3 coding DNA: TGTGCCAGCACCAAGGGGCAGGGGGCGAACACTGAAGCTTTCTTT.

The chain combines TRBV27 with TRBJ2-5; no firm D call. The CDR3 covers 14 residues. CDR1 and CDR2 from the germline V gene are MNHEY and SMNVEV (reference sequence). V lost 1 base and J lost 3, with 9 bases in between. Written as DNA, the CDR3 is TGTGCCAGCAGTTTATTCTACGGCGAAGAGACCCAGTACTTC. Translating it yields CASSLFYGEETQYF.

The chain carries TRBV7-8 and TRBJ2-3; tentatively, D is TRBD2 (6 bases). The CDR3 runs to 16 residues. V was clipped by 7 bases and J by 4 bases, with 21 bases between them. Germline CDR1 reads SGHVS; CDR2 reads FQNEAQ. CDR3 nucleotides: TGTGCCAGCACGCCAGCGGGTCGTGGTGGCGCAGATACGCAGTATTTT. As protein: CASTPAGRGGADTQYF.

This clonotype showed up many times. The V gene is TRBV5-1, the J gene TRBJ1-1; D possibly corresponds to TRBD1 (5 bases). The V and J ends lost 0 bases and 0 bases respectively, with 15 bases between them. Per germline, CDR1 SGHRS and CDR2 YFSETQ. This CDR3 has 17 amino acids. DNA for the CDR3: TGCGCCAGCAGCTTGGCCAGTGGCAGGGCCATGAACACTGAAGCTTTCTTT. This translates into CASSLASGRAMNTEAFF.

The chain carries TRBV12-3 or TRBV12-4 and TRBJ2-2, with D tentatively TRBD2 (5 bases). Trimming removed 6 bases from V and 6 bases from J, with 14 bases in between. The CDR3 totals 14 residues. CDR3 nucleotides: TGTGCCAGCAGCACCGACTATAGCGCCGGGGAGCTGTTTTTT. It is translated as CASSTDYSAGELFF.

The chain uses TRBV30 and TRBJ2-1; TRBD2 is a possible D gene (5 bases). The CDR3 spans 10 residues. Germline CDR1 reads GTSNPN; CDR2 reads SVGIG (reference sequence). Deletions cut 6 bases from V and 5 bases from J, with 5 bases between. The CDR3 region is CACGDNEQFF. In nucleotides, the CDR3 is TGTGCCTGCGGGGACAATGAGCAGTTCTTC.